This TCR beta chain originates from a study of blood T cell repertoires in COVID-19 (dated by TCRdb to the early 2020s). Looking at the study overall: Samples from collaborators originated in the United States, Italy and Spain and spanned both the acute and convalescent phases of COVID-19. The material from the prospective study consisted of cDNA or gDNA derived from T cells, B-cell-depleted T cells, or PBMCs. The dataset comprised deeply sampled blood TCRbeta repertoires from subjects exposed to, actively infected with, or recovered from COVID-19. The repertoires were released in a freely available public database intended as a resource for research on the immune response to SARS-CoV-2. The samples were drawn from two sources: the first 160 participants of the ongoing ImmuneRACE study, and approximately 1,300 subjects contributed by 6 global collaborators. A de-identified subject ID, COVID-19 status, age in years and sex were almost always included in the sample metadata. HLA class I and class II types, where available, came from metadata supplied by the sample provider rather than from assay-based typing. The study at large found these results: The quantity of clinical and demographic metadata differed by source and by participant and was supplied without curation.

Whole blood was collected in K2EDTA tubes by collaborating institutions according to the institutions' own protocols. Collaborator samples were shipped for TCRbeta analysis as frozen whole blood, isolated PBMCs, or DNA extracted from either sample type. TCRbeta CDR3 regions were amplified from genomic DNA by means of the immunoSEQ Assay, a bias-controlled multiplex PCR. Per the authors' processing: The number of nucleated cells in each sample was estimated by amplification of reference gene primers within the assay. To quantify the absolute abundance of each unique TCRbeta CDR3 rearrangement, sequence reads were collapsed and filtered. For each sample, productive Simpson clonality was calculated as the square root of Simpson's diversity index over productive rearrangements. The immuneACCESS repertoire file appears here via TCRdb, limited to in-frame rearrangements. These files lack a portion of the clones; in checked studies, under half of the deficit traces to unresolved V genes, and the cause of the others is not known. The V and J calls and clone size come from that table; D and trimming were worked out from the DNA. The sample table holds over 45,000 clones, of which less than 85% were seen once. The leading ten clones occupy roughly 15% of the sample.

Concerning this clone itself: This clone's antigen is unknown. The record has no base qualities; no much larger clone is one base away.

V loses 5 bases of germline sequence and J loses 0 bases, and the interval between the two ends is 8 bases. Per the germline V gene, SGHVS is the CDR1 and FQNEAQ is the CDR2. The CDR3 measures 14 amino acids from cysteine to phenylalanine. This entry keeps only the CDR3 DNA: 42 bases, framed from base 1. Sequencing was performed on peripheral blood. This receptor chain uses TRBV7-8 and TRBJ1-5; the D segment cannot be called with confidence. This TCR came from a man between 65 and 85 years old with active COVID-19. The CDR3 in this case is CASSQSVSNQPQHF. The DNA sequence reads TGTGCCAGCAGCCAGAGCGTTAGCAATCAGCCCCAGCATTTT.